This TCR beta chain was captured in a study of blood T cell repertoires in COVID-19. About the research overall: Acute and convalescent COVID-19 specimens originated in the United States, Italy and Spain. Sample material is recorded as cDNA or gDNA derived from T cells, B-cell-depleted T cells, or PBMCs.

The CDR3 loop spans 14 amino acids. V lost 4 bases and J 10 bases, leaving 17 bases between the germline ends. In germline, CDR1 is GTSNPN, CDR2 SVGIG (reference sequence). Per the study methods: Estimation of nucleated cell counts was performed using reference gene primer amplification. The method was immunoSEQ multiplex PCR; TCRdb's version includes in-frame clones alone and lacks a portion of them. V and J calls and clone size are as listed in that table; D and trimming were resolved from the DNA. The sample holds approximately 49,000 clones, roughly 80% seen once. The genes are TRBV30 and TRBJ1-6; no clear D gene. Sequencing was performed on peripheral blood. This receptor was obtained from a human donor with acute or convalescent COVID-19. The donor label of this sample is uncertain. This chain's CDR3 is CAWTLQDGRSPLHF. In DNA form, the CDR3 reads TGTGCCTGGACCCTGCAAGACGGGAGGTCACCCCTCCACTTT. Drawing the rest from reference TRBV30 and TRBJ1-6, the complete variable domain is SQTIHQWPATLVQPVGSPLSLECTVEGTSNPNLYWYRQAAGRGLQLLFYSVGIGQISSEVPQNLSASRPQDRQFILSSKKLLLSDSGFYLCAWTLQDGRSPLHFGNGTRLTVT.